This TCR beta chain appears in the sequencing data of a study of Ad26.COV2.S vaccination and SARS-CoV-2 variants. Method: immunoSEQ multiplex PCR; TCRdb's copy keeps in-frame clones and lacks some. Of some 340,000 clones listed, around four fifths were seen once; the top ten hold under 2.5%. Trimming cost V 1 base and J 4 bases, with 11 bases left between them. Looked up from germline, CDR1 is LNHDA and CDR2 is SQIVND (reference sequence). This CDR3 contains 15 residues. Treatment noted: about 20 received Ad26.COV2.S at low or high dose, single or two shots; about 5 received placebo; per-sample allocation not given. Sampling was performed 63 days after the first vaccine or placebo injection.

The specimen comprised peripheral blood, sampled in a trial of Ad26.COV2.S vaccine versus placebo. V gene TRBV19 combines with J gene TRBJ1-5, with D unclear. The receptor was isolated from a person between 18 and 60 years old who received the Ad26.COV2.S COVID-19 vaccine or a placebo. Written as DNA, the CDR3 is TGTGCCAGTAGTATAGCGGCAAGTTCAAATCAGCCCCAGCATTTT. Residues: CASSIAASSNQPQHF.